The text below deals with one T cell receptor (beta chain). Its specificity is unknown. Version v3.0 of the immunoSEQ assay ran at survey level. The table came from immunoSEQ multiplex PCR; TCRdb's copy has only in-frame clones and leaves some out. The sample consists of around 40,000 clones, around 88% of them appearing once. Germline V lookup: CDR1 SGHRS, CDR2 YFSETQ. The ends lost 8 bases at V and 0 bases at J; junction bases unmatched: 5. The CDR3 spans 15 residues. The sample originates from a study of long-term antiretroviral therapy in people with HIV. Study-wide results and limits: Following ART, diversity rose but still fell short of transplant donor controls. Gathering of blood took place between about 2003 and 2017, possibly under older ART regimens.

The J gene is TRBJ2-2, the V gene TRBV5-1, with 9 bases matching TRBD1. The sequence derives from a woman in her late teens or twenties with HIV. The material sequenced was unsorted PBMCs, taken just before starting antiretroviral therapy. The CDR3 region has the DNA TGCGCCAGTAACACAGGGGGCGCGAACACCGGGGAGCTGTTTTTT. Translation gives CASNTGGANTGELFF.